This T cell receptor beta chain appears in the sequencing data of a study of T cell responses to AZD1222 COVID-19 vaccine. Generated by immunoSEQ multiplex PCR, the TCRdb table keeps only in-frame clones and is missing some. The profile shows 100,000 to 120,000 clones, more than 75% of them singletons. Regarding this clone: The antigen is undetermined.

Study-wide results and limits: Donors skewed white British and female; clonal diversity was possibly underestimated. Targets within unmutated variant regions were reportedly found for nearly half of spike-specific TCRs.

The CDR3 contains 13 residues. Germline loops: CDR1 SGHRS, CDR2 YFSETQ. The germline V and J ends were trimmed by 0 bases and 3 bases, with 7 bases remaining between them. This sequence originates from an adult in good health. The chain has TRBV5-1 and TRBJ2-7; D perhaps matches TRBD1 (5 bases). The sequencing here drew on peripheral blood, taken on day 0 of AZD1222 vaccination. The CDR3 DNA reads as TGCGCCAGCAGCTTGGTAGACAGCTACGAGCAGTACTTC. Protein: CASSLVDSYEQYF.